In its sample, the clone carrying this T cell receptor (beta chain) was seen many times. Its antigen is not known. The sample originates from a study of CD8 T cells in ankylosing spondylitis. Study conclusions and caveats: Blood of patients with ankylosing spondylitis appeared to be characterized by a TCR beta motif of several highly homologous variants. Earlier work had already found some motif variants in reactive arthritis synovial fluid and blood. Reports say disease-linked clones showed up significantly more in matched ankylosing spondylitis synovial fluid.

For TCR beta, libraries came from quantitative 5'-RACE with molecular barcodes. TCRdb re-called the 5' RACE reads through MiXCR, storing one row per CDR3 protein. The data hold hundreds of thousands of distinct CDR3 sequences, with roughly 26% observed a single time. Trimming removed 8 bases at V and 1 base at J, with 14 bases between. This CDR3 comprises 14 residues. Germline CDR1 MDHEN, CDR2 SYDVKM. Sequenced material: blood, either unsorted or a sorted T cell fraction (not recorded which). The sequence was collected from a male donor with ankylosing spondylitis or in good health (not recorded which). The gene calls are TRBV28 and TRBJ1-1; D is uncertain. The CDR3 region is CASHSPRQNTEAFF. The CDR3 coding sequence is TGTGCCAGCCACTCCCCGAGACAGAACACTGAAGCTTTCTTT.